The next 27 T cell receptor beta chains were all read from a single sample in a study of T-cell reconstitution after alpha-beta-depleted transplantation in children. Unique molecular identifiers were built into the TCRbeta library. TCRdb reanalysed the PCR reads using MiXCR and keeps one entry per CDR3 protein. The table lists 200,000 to 250,000 distinct CDR3 sequences, roughly a quarter of them singletons. Sequenced here: PBMCs, sampled before TCRalphabeta/CD19-depleted stem cell transplant. These receptors were taken from a girl aged 2-10 years with Fanconi anemia, due to receive a stem cell transplant.

The V call is TRBV5-1, the J call TRBJ2-3; D is perhaps TRBD2 (5 bases). Germline V gene data show CDR1 as SGHRS and CDR2 as YFSETQ. CDR3 length equals 15 residues. The V gene lost 2 bases and the J gene lost 0 bases, with 10 bases spanning the gap. The CDR3 nucleotides read TGCGCCAGCAGCTTCGGGTGGACTAGCACAGATACGCAGTATTTT. Translating gives CASSFGWTSTDTQYF.

The V and J genes are TRBV29-1 and TRBJ2-1; possibly TRBD1 for D (6 bases). The V end lost 0 bases, the J end lost 3 bases, and 18 bases lay between the germline ends. Germline V CDR1 and CDR2: SQVTM, ANQGSEA. This CDR3 spans 17 amino acids. DNA of the CDR3: TGCAGCGTTGAAGACCTGGACCCGGGACACCGCTACAATGAGCAGTTCTTC. As protein: CSVEDLDPGHRYNEQFF.

This clonotype was detected ten times or more. The V call is TRBV29-1, the J call TRBJ2-7; 9 nucleotides match TRBD1. The V gene's germline CDR1 is SQVTM and CDR2 ANQGSEA. V gave up 4 bases and J gave up 0 bases; unmatched junction bases: 1. The CDR3 extends over 13 amino acids. CDR3 protein: CSVVDRGSYEQYF. The CDR3 region has the DNA TGCAGCGTTGTGGACAGGGGCTCCTACGAGCAGTACTTC.

The chain is built from TRBV20-1 and TRBJ2-7; 12 nucleotides line up with TRBD2. The CDR3 is 19 residues long. V gave up 1 base and J gave up 4 bases; unmatched junction bases: 17. Per the germline V gene, CDR1 is DFQATT and CDR2 is SNEGSKA (reference sequence). CDR3 nucleotide sequence: TGCAGTGCTAGAGCCGGTGGCGGACTAGCGGGAAGGAACGCGTACGAGCAGTACTTC. Encoded protein: CSARAGGGLAGRNAYEQYF.

This clonotype was recorded a few times. This chain joins TRBV20-1 and TRBJ1-6; D ambiguous. Germline V gives CDR1 DFQATT, CDR2 SNEGSKA (reference sequence). This CDR3 is 15 amino acids long. Between the trimmed V and J ends, which lost 1 base and 0 bases, there was a span of 7 bases. For the CDR3, the DNA is TGCAGTGCTAGAGTCGAGGACTCCTATAATTCACCCCTCCACTTT. As protein: CSARVEDSYNSPLHF.

V and J are TRBV6-1 and TRBJ1-3; 11 bases are a match to TRBD1. The CDR3 totals 15 residues. Trimming at V came to 6 bases and at J to 7 bases, leaving 8 bases not matched to a gene. Germline assignment: CDR1 MNHNS and CDR2 SASEGT. The CDR3 is CASRAPGTGGNTIYF. The CDR3 nucleotides are TGTGCCAGCAGAGCCCCCGGGACAGGGGGGAACACCATATATTTT.

This clonotype appeared many times. The gene calls are TRBV29-1 and TRBJ2-7; 7 positions agree with TRBD2. Germline V gene lookup returns CDR1 SQVTM and CDR2 ANQGSEA. Unmatched junction bases numbered 3, after V lost 4 bases and J lost 0 bases. The CDR3 runs to 13 residues. The CDR3 sequence is CSVGLAVSYEQYF. The DNA for the CDR3 is TGCAGCGTTGGGCTAGCGGTCTCCTACGAGCAGTACTTC.

This clonotype was detected many times. The V gene is TRBV7-2, the J gene TRBJ2-7; no definite D call. This CDR3 spans 13 amino acids. Germline CDR1 SGHTA, CDR2 FQGNSA. V lost 2 bases to trimming and J lost 1 base, with 6 bases between them. This CDR3 reads CASSLSVSYEQYF. The CDR3, as DNA: TGTGCCAGCAGCTTATCGGTTTCCTACGAGCAGTACTTC.

The chain recombines TRBV7-2 with TRBJ2-5, with TRBD1 matching 10 bases. CDR1 SGHTA and CDR2 FQGNSA come from the germline V gene. The CDR3 has 13 amino acids. J lost 4 bases, V lost 6 bases, and 2 bases had no gene match. The CDR3 region has the DNA TGTGCCAGCAGGACAGGGGGCAGAGAGACCCAGTACTTC. Its translation is CASRTGGRETQYF.

V is TRBV20-1 and J is TRBJ2-5; D might be TRBD2 (6 bases). This CDR3 region has 14 residues. Germline V gives CDR1 DFQATT, CDR2 SNEGSKA (reference sequence). The V end was cut by 0 bases, the J end by 5 bases, with 13 bases between. CDR3 region: CSARDIRAGETQYF. The CDR3 DNA follows: TGCAGTGCTAGAGATATCAGGGCGGGGGAGACCCAGTACTTC.

This clonotype was picked up a small number of times. This chain uses TRBV6-2 or TRBV6-3 with TRBJ2-1, with D possibly matching TRBD2 (6 bases). Between the trimmed V and J ends, which lost 2 bases and 7 bases, there was a span of 18 bases. The CDR3 is 16 amino acids. Germline CDR1 MNHEY, CDR2 SVGEGT. The chain's CDR3 is CASSYLSGHGQNEQFF. The DNA of the CDR3 is TGTGCCAGCAGTTACCTGAGCGGGCATGGCCAGAATGAGCAGTTCTTC.

This clonotype was counted only a few times. The V gene is TRBV29-1, the J gene TRBJ2-7; 7 bases match TRBD2. Germline V gives CDR1 SQVTM, CDR2 ANQGSEA. The CDR3 covers 12 residues. V was clipped by 2 bases and J by 2 bases; unmatched bases: 0. CDR3 DNA: TGCAGCGTTGAACTAGCGGCCTACGAGCAGTACTTC. As protein: CSVELAAYEQYF.

With regard to this clonotype: One base away lies a much larger clone, so this may be a sequencing read error. The chain joins TRBV15 to TRBJ1-5; D unclear. This CDR3 spans 15 amino acids. Germline V gene lookup returns CDR1 LNHNV and CDR2 YYDKDF (reference sequence). The ends were cut back, 3 bases at V and 1 base at J, with 10 bases in the middle. As DNA, the CDR3 is TGTGCCACCAGCAGCCATTTAACCAGCAATCAGCCCCAGCATTTT. Protein sequence: CATSSHLTSNQPQHF.

This clonotype was seen only once. The V gene is TRBV7-9, the J gene TRBJ2-7; tentatively, D is TRBD1 (5 bases). There are 15 residues in the CDR3. V was shortened by 1 base and J by 2 bases, with 12 bases between the two germline ends. CDR1 SEHNR and CDR2 FQNEAQ come from the germline V gene (reference sequence). CDR3 in amino acids: CASSLGRDSPYEQYF. In nucleotides, the CDR3 is TGTGCCAGCAGCTTAGGGAGAGACAGCCCCTACGAGCAGTACTTC. The full variable domain, rest sourced from reference TRBV7-9 and TRBJ2-7, is DTGVSQNPRHKITKRGQNVTFRCDPISEHNRLYWYRQTLGQGPEFLTYFQNEAQLEKSRLLSDRFSAERPKGSFSTLEIQRTEQGDSAMYLCASSLGRDSPYEQYFGPGTRLTVT.

The V gene is TRBV20-1, the J gene TRBJ2-1; D is possibly TRBD2 (6 bases). This CDR3 has 16 amino acids. Germline V gene sequence: CDR1 DFQATT, CDR2 SNEGSKA (reference sequence). Between the trimmed V and J ends, which lost 3 bases and 6 bases, there was a span of 21 bases. CDR3 region: CSASFGSRLVPNEQFF. In DNA form, the CDR3 reads TGCAGTGCTAGTTTCGGATCCCGACTAGTTCCCAATGAGCAGTTCTTC.

In its sample, this clonotype was seen many times. The CDR3 region has the DNA TGCAGTGCTCCCAGACGGGAGCAGTTCTTC. Its protein is CSAPRREQFF. This sequence joins TRBV20-1 and TRBJ2-1; D uncertain. Per the germline V gene, CDR1 is DFQATT and CDR2 is SNEGSKA (reference sequence). Deletions cut 5 bases from V and 10 bases from J, with 9 bases between. This CDR3 contains 10 residues.

The chain joins TRBV28 to TRBJ2-2; 7 nucleotides agree with TRBD1. Germline V CDR1 and CDR2: MDHEN, SYDVKM. The length of the CDR3 is 15 residues. The ends lost 4 bases at V and 6 bases at J; junction bases unmatched: 8. CDR3 residues: CASSWTGLEAGELFF. In DNA form, the CDR3 reads TGTGCCAGCAGTTGGACAGGATTGGAGGCCGGGGAGCTGTTTTTT. The full variable domain, its missing parts supplied by reference TRBV28 and TRBJ2-2, is DVKVTQSSRYLVKRTGEKVFLECVQDMDHENMFWYRQDPGLGLRLIYFSYDVKMKEKGDIPEGYSVSREKKERFSLILESASTNQTSMYLCASSWTGLEAGELFFGEGSRLTVL.

The chain combines TRBV12-3 or TRBV12-4 with TRBJ1-6; D uncertain. The CDR3 is 16 amino acids. Trimming cost V 5 bases and J 7 bases, with 18 bases left between them. In DNA form, the CDR3 reads TGTGCCAGCAGTGCCCAAACATGGACTGAGAATTCACCCCTCCACTTT. Protein product: CASSAQTWTENSPLHF.

J is TRBJ2-7 and V is TRBV5-6, with D possibly matching TRBD1 (5 bases). CDR3 length: 13 amino acids. Germline CDR1 reads SGHDT; CDR2 reads YYEEEE. Between the trimmed V and J ends, which lost 4 bases and 2 bases, there was a span of 10 bases. CDR3 DNA: TGTGCCAGCAGCAGGGGTTACCCCTACGAGCAGTACTTC. Translated, it gives CASSRGYPYEQYF.

Many counts were recorded for this clonotype. The rearrangement uses TRBV10-3 and TRBJ2-3; D gene ambiguous. V lost 0 bases and J 2 bases, leaving 6 bases between the germline ends. Germline V gives CDR1 ENHRY, CDR2 SYGVKD. This CDR3 spans 14 amino acids. CDR3: CAISESHPTDTQYF. In DNA, the CDR3 is TGTGCCATCAGTGAGTCACACCCCACAGATACGCAGTATTTT.

The rearrangement uses TRBV7-2 and TRBJ2-1; 7 nucleotides agree with TRBD2. V trimming: 3 bases; J trimming: 5 bases; junction bases outside the gene matches: 10. Germline V gene sequence: CDR1 SGHTA, CDR2 FQGNSA. This CDR3 has 16 amino acids. The CDR3 sequence: CASSFFVGGTDNEQFF. The CDR3 DNA follows: TGTGCCAGCAGCTTTTTCGTGGGAGGGACTGACAATGAGCAGTTCTTC. Complete variable domain (other parts from reference TRBV7-2 and TRBJ2-1): GAGVSQSPSNKVTEKGKDVELRCDPISGHTALYWYRQSLGQGLEFLIYFQGNSAPDKSGLPSDRFSAERTGGSVSTLTIQRTQQEDSAVYLCASSFFVGGTDNEQFFGPGTRLTVL.

This clonotype was seen a few times. This chain connects TRBV6-5 to TRBJ2-1; TRBD2 agrees at 10 bases. CDR1 and CDR2 from the germline V gene are MNHEY and SVGAGI. CDR3 size: 15 residues. J lost 7 bases, V lost 1 base, and 4 bases had no gene match. This CDR3 is CASSYLAGGRNEQFF. In DNA form, the CDR3 reads TGTGCCAGCAGTTACTTAGCGGGGGGTCGGAATGAGCAGTTCTTC.

Points on this clonotype: This clone may be a read error of a much larger clone one base away. The chain combines TRBV10-3 with TRBJ2-1; 9 bases are a match to TRBD2. Germline assignment: CDR1 ENHRY and CDR2 SYGVKD. CDR3 size: 15 residues. Unmatched junction bases numbered 14, after V lost 9 bases and J lost 8 bases. The CDR3 is CAIRPAGGPYHEQFF. As DNA, the CDR3 is TGTGCCATAAGACCTGCGGGAGGGCCGTACCATGAGCAGTTCTTC.

Ten or more counts support this clonotype. The rearrangement links TRBV12-3 or TRBV12-4 to TRBJ1-2, with D maybe TRBD1 (6 bases). With 6 bases removed from V and 4 bases from J, the gap between germline ends came to 12 bases. This CDR3 contains 13 residues. CDR3 nucleotide sequence: TGTGCCAGCAGGTCACAGGGACTCTATGGCTACACCTTC. Protein: CASRSQGLYGYTF.

This clonotype was picked up a small number of times. The chain links TRBV28 to TRBJ2-1; 9 nucleotides match TRBD2. J lost 7 bases, V lost 6 bases, and 13 bases had no gene match. Looked up from germline, CDR1 is MDHEN and CDR2 is SYDVKM. The CDR3 totals 16 residues. CDR3 nucleotide sequence: TGTGCCAGCAGCCCCCAAGGGACTAGCTGGGTAAATGAGCAGTTCTTC. This encodes CASSPQGTSWVNEQFF.

This clonotype was observed a handful of times. V usage is TRBV20-1 and J usage is TRBJ1-2, with a tentative D call TRBD1 (5 bases). Trimming cost V 4 bases and J 3 bases, with 9 bases left between them. Germline CDR1 is DFQATT and CDR2 is SNEGSKA (reference sequence). The length of the CDR3 is 12 residues. DNA for the CDR3: TGCAGTGCTATCCCAGGGTACTATGGCTACACCTTC. It encodes CSAIPGYYGYTF.

The genes are TRBV12-3 or TRBV12-4 and TRBJ2-7; D uncertain. There are 13 residues in the CDR3. Deletions cut 1 base from V and 2 bases from J, with 6 bases between. CDR3 amino acids: CASSLDDPYEQYF. CDR3 DNA sequence: TGTGCCAGCAGTTTAGACGATCCCTACGAGCAGTACTTC.